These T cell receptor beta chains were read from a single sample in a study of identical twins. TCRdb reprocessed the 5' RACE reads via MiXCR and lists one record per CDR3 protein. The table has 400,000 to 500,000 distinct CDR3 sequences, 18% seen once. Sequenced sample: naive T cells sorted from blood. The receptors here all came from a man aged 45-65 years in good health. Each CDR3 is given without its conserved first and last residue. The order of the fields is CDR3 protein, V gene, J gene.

CDR3aa: ASSKLQYNSPLH
v_gene: TRBV3-1
j_gene: TRBJ1-6

CDR3aa: ASSPGTGGRAGELF
v_gene: TRBV12-3/TRBV12-4
j_gene: TRBJ2-2

CDR3aa: SVVWGTGELF
v_gene: TRBV29-1
j_gene: TRBJ2-2

CDR3aa: AISVNPGAGETQY
v_gene: TRBV10-3
j_gene: TRBJ2-5

CDR3aa: ASSTTYRDSPLH
v_gene: TRBV12-3/TRBV12-4
j_gene: TRBJ1-6

CDR3aa: ASSSGGRGDTQY
v_gene: TRBV7-2
j_gene: TRBJ2-3

CDR3aa: ASSQEGSPVAGTKDTQY
v_gene: TRBV4-3
j_gene: TRBJ2-3

CDR3aa: ASSSGLAGPQETQY
v_gene: TRBV7-2
j_gene: TRBJ2-5

CDR3aa: ASSPSHSGGGIF
v_gene: TRBV7-7
j_gene: TRBJ2-1

CDR3aa: ASTTLASTDTQY
v_gene: TRBV30
j_gene: TRBJ2-3

CDR3aa: SPMVRNSGTDTQY
v_gene: TRBV29-1
j_gene: TRBJ2-3

CDR3aa: ASTWGPGNEQF
v_gene: TRBV5-5
j_gene: TRBJ2-1

CDR3aa: ASSPRTGTGAFNEQF
v_gene: TRBV7-8
j_gene: TRBJ2-1

CDR3aa: ASSARDRGRDSPLH
v_gene: TRBV6-1
j_gene: TRBJ1-6

CDR3aa: ASSFVNTEAF
v_gene: TRBV12-3/TRBV12-4
j_gene: TRBJ1-1

CDR3aa: ASSFPSREPSYNEQF
v_gene: TRBV28
j_gene: TRBJ2-1

CDR3aa: ASSETPF
v_gene: TRBV6-1
j_gene: TRBJ2-1

CDR3aa: ASTPPTDRETQY
v_gene: TRBV7-8
j_gene: TRBJ2-5

CDR3aa: ASSPAREVTDTQY
v_gene: TRBV19
j_gene: TRBJ2-3

CDR3aa: SADSADGGFEQF
v_gene: TRBV20-1
j_gene: TRBJ2-1

CDR3aa: AIRGYDTEAF
v_gene: TRBV10-3
j_gene: TRBJ1-1

CDR3aa: ASSLLAANTKNIQY
v_gene: TRBV5-1
j_gene: TRBJ2-4

CDR3aa: SARSGQGDVIYEQF
v_gene: TRBV20-1
j_gene: TRBJ2-1

CDR3aa: ARSPRRGANTGELF
v_gene: TRBV6-7
j_gene: TRBJ2-2

CDR3aa: SVDSQGKSNTGELF
v_gene: TRBV29-1
j_gene: TRBJ2-2

CDR3aa: ASSFDRGHEQY
v_gene: TRBV7-2
j_gene: TRBJ2-7

CDR3aa: SVEEGGGAPKYPETQY
v_gene: TRBV29-1
j_gene: TRBJ2-5

CDR3aa: ASSGGSNEQF
v_gene: TRBV5-1
j_gene: TRBJ2-1

CDR3aa: ASSMGQEWDTQY
v_gene: TRBV5-1
j_gene: TRBJ2-3

CDR3aa: ATRIGDAGELF
v_gene: TRBV6-4
j_gene: TRBJ2-2

CDR3aa: ASSFRRGGSSYEQY
v_gene: TRBV7-2
j_gene: TRBJ2-7

CDR3aa: ASSRTGGEAF
v_gene: TRBV5-1
j_gene: TRBJ1-1

CDR3aa: ASSLTTSGRGNEQF
v_gene: TRBV5-1
j_gene: TRBJ2-1

CDR3aa: ASSRLGGLPEAQY
v_gene: TRBV7-2
j_gene: TRBJ2-5

CDR3aa: ASSSRRAGGLVEQY
v_gene: TRBV12-3/TRBV12-4
j_gene: TRBJ2-7

CDR3aa: ASSELPGSGYGYT
v_gene: TRBV2
j_gene: TRBJ1-2

CDR3aa: ASSLGLNQREQY
v_gene: TRBV5-6
j_gene: TRBJ2-7

CDR3aa: ASSVQAGWDTEAF
v_gene: TRBV2
j_gene: TRBJ1-1

CDR3aa: SVAGNGNTIY
v_gene: TRBV29-1
j_gene: TRBJ1-3

CDR3aa: SAHEGGVRETQY
v_gene: TRBV20-1
j_gene: TRBJ2-5

CDR3aa: ASSLLGVVGPDTQY
v_gene: TRBV5-1
j_gene: TRBJ2-3

CDR3aa: ASSFAGADNQPQH
v_gene: TRBV7-9
j_gene: TRBJ1-5

CDR3aa: ASSLGGQGTPETQY
v_gene: TRBV7-2
j_gene: TRBJ2-5

CDR3aa: ASSYQFGEQY
v_gene: TRBV5-6
j_gene: TRBJ2-7

CDR3aa: ASSFWGQENTEAF
v_gene: TRBV7-9
j_gene: TRBJ1-1

CDR3aa: AIWDKQRAEAF
v_gene: TRBV10-3
j_gene: TRBJ1-1

CDR3aa: SVVRGPSSYEQY
v_gene: TRBV29-1
j_gene: TRBJ2-7

CDR3aa: SASEGFGN
v_gene: TRBV20-1
j_gene: TRBJ2-5

CDR3aa: ASSFRTDYGYT
v_gene: TRBV7-2
j_gene: TRBJ1-2

CDR3aa: ASRRDVNSGNTIY
v_gene: TRBV19
j_gene: TRBJ1-3